This T cell receptor (beta chain) is drawn from a study of ipilimumab plus nivolumab after autologous stem cell transplantation. Study at large: Myeloma cases were transplant-naive high-risk or relapsed within 3 years post first autologous transplant.

Sequenced by immunoSEQ multiplex PCR; TCRdb stores in-frame clones only, minus some. The sample has about 43,000 clones, nearly 90% seen once; the top ten hold 0.7% to 0.95%. V was pared by 5 bases and J by 1 base, with 8 bases between. This CDR3 has 13 amino acids. Per the germline V gene, CDR1 is MNHNS and CDR2 is SASEGT. Patients got 3 mg/kg IV nivolumab weeks 1, 4, 7, 10, then biweekly through week 26. This clonotype was sampled from a male donor with multiple myeloma. This chain connects TRBV6-1 to TRBJ1-1; D unresolved. The material sequenced was PBMCs, taken in a trial of ipilimumab plus nivolumab as post-transplant consolidation. The CDR3 coding sequence is TGTGCCAGCAGTTTTAATGCGAACACTGAAGCTTTCTTT. Translating gives CASSFNANTEAFF.